Presented here are 10 T cell receptor beta chains from one specimen sequenced in a study of cytomegalovirus exposure and HLA in healthy donors (dated 2017 in TCRdb). The receptor library was made with the immunoSEQ multiplex PCR assay. The multiplex PCR relied on a mix of 60 forward primers for TCR Vbeta segments and 13 reverse primers for TCR Jbeta segments. Entries here come from immuneACCESS through TCRdb and include only in-frame sequences with V and J called. Some clones fail to appear in such tables; in the studies checked, an unresolved V gene covers under half of the shortfall, and the cause of the remainder is unknown. This sample's clone table shows roughly 80,000 clones. 0.5% to 0.65% of the sample belongs to the ten largest clones. The sequenced sample was PBMCs. Every receptor here comes from a man over 45 in good health and CMV-seronegative.

The chain uses TRBV5-1 and TRBJ2-5, with D maybe TRBD2 (5 bases). The ends were cut back, 1 base at V and 3 bases at J, with 7 bases in the middle. CDR3 length: 13 amino acids. Germline CDR1 reads SGHRS; CDR2 reads YFSETQ. The CDR3 coding sequence is TGCGCCAGCAGCTTGTTGAGGGAAGAGACCCAGTACTTC. Protein product: CASSLLREETQYF.

The J gene is TRBJ1-1, the V gene TRBV2; 9 bases agree with TRBD1. Germline V gene lookup returns CDR1 SNHLY and CDR2 FYNNEI. CDR3 length: 12 amino acids. Trimming took 2 bases from V and 13 from J; bases not matched to a gene: 5. Here the CDR3 reads CASSERGQGDFF. The CDR3 DNA is TGTGCCAGCAGTGAAAGGGGACAGGGCGATTTCTTT. The complete variable domain, with remaining parts taken from reference TRBV2 and TRBJ1-1, reads EPEVTQTPSHQVTQMGQEVILRCVPISNHLYFYWYRQILGQKVEFLVSFYNNEISEKSEIFDDQFSVERPDGSNFTLKIRSTKLEDSAMYFCASSERGQGDFFGQGTRLTVV.

The chain recombines TRBV19 with TRBJ2-5; D remains unclear. CDR3 size: 14 residues. From germline, CDR1 is LNHDA and CDR2 SQIVND (reference sequence). The V end lost 1 base, the J end lost 2 bases, and 8 bases lay between the germline ends. The CDR3 is CASSIGVGQETQYF. In nucleotides, the CDR3 is TGTGCCAGTAGTATAGGGGTCGGGCAAGAGACCCAGTACTTC.

This sequence joins TRBV2 and TRBJ1-4; tentatively, D is TRBD1 (6 bases). The CDR3 has 17 residues. V was cut by 10 bases and J by 3 bases, with 24 bases left in between. Germline V gene data show CDR1 as SNHLY and CDR2 as FYNNEI. The CDR3: CAKYYRQARAANEKLFF. The CDR3 coding sequence is TGTGCCAAATACTACAGACAGGCCCGAGCGGCTAATGAAAAACTGTTTTTT.

The chain combines TRBV18 with TRBJ1-1; D unresolved. Per germline, CDR1 KGHSH and CDR2 LQKENI. V gave up 4 bases and J gave up 1 base, with 4 bases separating them. The CDR3 has 12 amino acids. The CDR3 sequence: CASSQRNTEAFF. The CDR3 DNA follows: TGTGCCAGCTCACAGAGGAACACTGAAGCTTTCTTT.

A remark on this clone: Germline is not matched at one junction end, which may reflect a read error. The rearrangement links TRBV9 to TRBJ2-5, with D possibly matching TRBD1 (5 bases). CDR1 and CDR2 (germline): SGDLS, YYNGEE. The CDR3 sequence is 14 residues long. CDR3 nucleotides: TGTGCCGGCAGCCTCAGGTCGGACAAAGAGACCCAGTACTTC. Its protein is CAGSLRSDKETQYF.

The rearrangement joins TRBV29-1 to TRBJ2-3, with TRBD1 matching over 7 bases. V shed 6 bases and J 2 bases; nucleotides not matched to a gene: 5. Germline lookup yields CDR1 SQVTM and CDR2 ANQGSEA. This CDR3 has 13 amino acids. The CDR3 DNA is TGCAGCGTCGGACAGGTAAACACAGATACGCAGTATTTT. This encodes CSVGQVNTDTQYF.

J is TRBJ2-7 and V is TRBV28; weak D call: TRBD2 (5 bases). CDR1 is MDHEN and CDR2 is SYDVKM in the germline V gene. The V and J ends lost 0 bases and 3 bases respectively, with 12 bases between them. This CDR3 comprises 15 residues. The chain's CDR3 is CASSLWPGLSYEQYF. The CDR3 DNA follows: TGTGCCAGCAGTTTATGGCCCGGACTGAGCTACGAGCAGTACTTC. Variable domain in full (rest from reference TRBV28 and TRBJ2-7): DVKVTQSSRYLVKRTGEKVFLECVQDMDHENMFWYRQDPGLGLRLIYFSYDVKMKEKGDIPEGYSVSREKKERFSLILESASTNQTSMYLCASSLWPGLSYEQYFGPGTRLTVT.

This rearrangement joins TRBV18 to TRBJ2-1, with TRBD1 as a possible D gene (6 bases). The V and J ends lost 8 bases and 7 bases respectively, with 18 bases between them. Per the germline V gene, CDR1 is KGHSH and CDR2 is LQKENI. The CDR3 length is 14 residues. The CDR3 bases are TGTGCCAGCCTTCTACAGGGATCAACAAATGAGCAGTTCTTC. This translates into CASLLQGSTNEQFF.

The genes are TRBV4-3 and TRBJ2-2; D possibly corresponds to TRBD1 (5 bases). CDR1 is LGHNA, CDR2 YSLEER, per germline. Between the trimmed V and J ends, which lost 1 base and 7 bases, there was a span of 13 bases. The CDR3 consists of 15 residues. CDR3 nucleotide sequence: TGCGCCAGCAGCCAAGGTTTACAGGTGGGCGGGGAGCTGTTTTTT. It specifies CASSQGLQVGGELFF.